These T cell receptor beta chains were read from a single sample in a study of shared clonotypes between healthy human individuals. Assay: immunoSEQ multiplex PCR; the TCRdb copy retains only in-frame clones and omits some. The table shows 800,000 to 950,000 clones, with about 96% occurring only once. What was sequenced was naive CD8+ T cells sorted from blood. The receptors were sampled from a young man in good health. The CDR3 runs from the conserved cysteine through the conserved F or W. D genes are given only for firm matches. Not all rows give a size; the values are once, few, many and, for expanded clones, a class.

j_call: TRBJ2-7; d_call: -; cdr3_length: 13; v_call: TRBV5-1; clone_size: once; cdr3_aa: CASSPYVGYEQYF; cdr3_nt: TGCGCCAGCAGCCCTTATGTGGGGTACGAGCAGTACTTC
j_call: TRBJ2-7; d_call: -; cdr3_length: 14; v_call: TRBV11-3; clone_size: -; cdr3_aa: CASSLSGASYEQYF; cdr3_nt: TGTGCCAGCAGCTTAAGCGGAGCCTCCTACGAGCAGTACTTC
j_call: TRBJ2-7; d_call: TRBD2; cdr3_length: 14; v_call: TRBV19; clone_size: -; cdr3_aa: CASSFGRSSYEQYF; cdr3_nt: TGTGCCAGTAGTTTCGGGAGGAGCTCCTACGAGCAGTACTTC
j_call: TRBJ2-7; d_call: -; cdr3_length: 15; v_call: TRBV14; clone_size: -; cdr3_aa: CASSQVAFDSYEQYF; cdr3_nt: TGTGCCAGCAGCCAAGTTGCATTCGATTCCTACGAGCAGTACTTC
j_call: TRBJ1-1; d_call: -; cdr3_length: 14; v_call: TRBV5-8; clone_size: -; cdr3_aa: CASSHRQSPTEAFF; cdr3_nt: TGTGCCAGCAGCCATCGACAGTCACCCACTGAAGCTTTCTTT
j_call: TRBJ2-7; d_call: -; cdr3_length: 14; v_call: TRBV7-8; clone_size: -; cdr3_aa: CASSVGAGHYEQYF; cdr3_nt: TGTGCCAGCAGCGTAGGTGCGGGCCACTACGAGCAGTACTTC
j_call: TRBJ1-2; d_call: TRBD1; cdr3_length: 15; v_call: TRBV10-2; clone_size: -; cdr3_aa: CASSEHRGLNYGYTF; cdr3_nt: TGCGCCAGCAGTGAGCACAGGGGGCTTAACTATGGCTACACCTTC
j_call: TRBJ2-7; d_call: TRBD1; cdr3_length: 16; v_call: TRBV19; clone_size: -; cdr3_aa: CASSTRTGLESYEQYF; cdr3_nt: TGTGCCAGTAGTACCAGGACAGGTCTAGAGTCCTACGAGCAGTACTTC
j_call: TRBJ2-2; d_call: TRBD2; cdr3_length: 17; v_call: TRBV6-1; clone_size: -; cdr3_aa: CASSGSASGMGTGELFF; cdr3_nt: TGTGCCAGCAGTGGGTCGGCTAGCGGGATGGGCACCGGGGAGCTGTTTTTT
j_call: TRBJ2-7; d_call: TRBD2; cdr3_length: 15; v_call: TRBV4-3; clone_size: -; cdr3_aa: CASSQDLRTRNEQYF; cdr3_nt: TGCGCCAGCAGCCAAGATTTGCGGACTAGGAACGAGCAGTACTTC
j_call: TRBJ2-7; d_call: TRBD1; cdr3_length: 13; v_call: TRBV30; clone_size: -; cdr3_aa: CAWRGTGGYEQYF; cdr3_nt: TGTGCCTGGAGGGGGACAGGGGGCTACGAGCAGTACTTC
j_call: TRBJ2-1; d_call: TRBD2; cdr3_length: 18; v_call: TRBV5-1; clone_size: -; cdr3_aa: CASSPLYPAGKERDEQFF; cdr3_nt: TGCGCCAGCAGTCCTTTGTATCCAGCGGGAAAAGAACGAGATGAGCAGTTCTTC
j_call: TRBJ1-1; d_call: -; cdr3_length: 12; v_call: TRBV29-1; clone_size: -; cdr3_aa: CSVVMSNTEAFF; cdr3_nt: TGCAGCGTTGTAATGTCTAACACTGAAGCTTTCTTT
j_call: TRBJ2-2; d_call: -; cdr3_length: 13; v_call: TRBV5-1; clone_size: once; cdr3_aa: CASSFSFPGELFF; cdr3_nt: TGCGCCAGCAGCTTTTCATTTCCCGGGGAGCTGTTTTTT
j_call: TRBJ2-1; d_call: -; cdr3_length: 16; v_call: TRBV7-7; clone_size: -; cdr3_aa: CASSLGPRGTNNEQFF; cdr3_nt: TGTGCTAGCAGCTTAGGGCCCCGGGGGACGAACAATGAGCAGTTCTTC
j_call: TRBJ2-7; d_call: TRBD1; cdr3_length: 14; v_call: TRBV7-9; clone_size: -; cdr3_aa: CASSMGQGIDEQYF; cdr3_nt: TGTGCCAGCAGCATGGGACAGGGGATCGACGAGCAGTACTTC
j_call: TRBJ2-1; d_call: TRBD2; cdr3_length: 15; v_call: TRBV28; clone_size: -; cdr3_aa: CASSTLAGIYNEQFF; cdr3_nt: TGTGCCAGCAGCACCCTAGCGGGAATTTACAATGAGCAGTTCTTC
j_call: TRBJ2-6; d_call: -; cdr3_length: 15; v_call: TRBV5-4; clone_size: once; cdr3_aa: CASKGYNSGANVLTF; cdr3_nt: TGTGCCAGCAAAGGGTACAACTCTGGGGCCAACGTCCTGACTTTC
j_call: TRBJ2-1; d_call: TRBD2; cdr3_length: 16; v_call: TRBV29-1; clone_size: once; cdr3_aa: CSVEDGNSGRYNEQFF; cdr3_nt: TGCAGCGTTGAAGATGGAAATAGCGGGCGCTACAATGAGCAGTTCTTC
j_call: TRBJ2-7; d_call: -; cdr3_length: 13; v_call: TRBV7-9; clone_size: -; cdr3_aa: CASSPALSYEQYF; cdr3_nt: TGTGCCAGCAGTCCAGCCCTGTCCTACGAGCAGTACTTC
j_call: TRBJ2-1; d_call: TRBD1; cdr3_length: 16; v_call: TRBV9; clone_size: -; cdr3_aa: CASSQTGGWGRNEQFF; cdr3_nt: TGTGCCAGCAGCCAGACAGGGGGTTGGGGAAGGAATGAGCAGTTCTTC
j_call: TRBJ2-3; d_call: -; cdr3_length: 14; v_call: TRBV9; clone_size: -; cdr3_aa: CASSVETITDTQYF; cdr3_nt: TGTGCCAGCAGCGTTGAAACTATTACAGATACGCAGTATTTT
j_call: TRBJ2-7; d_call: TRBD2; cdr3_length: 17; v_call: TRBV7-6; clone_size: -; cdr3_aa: CASSLQEGDYITYEQYF; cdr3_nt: TGTGCCAGCAGCTTACAAGAAGGGGACTACATCACCTACGAGCAGTACTTC
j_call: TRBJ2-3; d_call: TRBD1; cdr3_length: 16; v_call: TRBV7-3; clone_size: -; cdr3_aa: CASSLHYRGATDTQYF; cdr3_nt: TGTGCCAGCAGCTTACACTACAGGGGAGCCACAGATACGCAGTATTTT
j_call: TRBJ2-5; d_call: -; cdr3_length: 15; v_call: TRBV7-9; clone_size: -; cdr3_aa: CASSSTGGAQETQYF; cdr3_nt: TGTGCCAGCAGTTCAACAGGGGGGGCTCAAGAGACCCAGTACTTC
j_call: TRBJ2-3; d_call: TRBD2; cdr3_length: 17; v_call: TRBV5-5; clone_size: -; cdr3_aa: CASSPGLAGVEADTQYF; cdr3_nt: TGTGCCAGCAGCCCGGGACTAGCGGGAGTAGAAGCAGATACGCAGTATTTT
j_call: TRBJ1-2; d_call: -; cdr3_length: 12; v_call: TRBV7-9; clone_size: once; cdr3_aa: CASSLGIAGYTF; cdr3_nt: TGTGCCAGCAGCTTAGGTATTGCTGGCTACACCTTC
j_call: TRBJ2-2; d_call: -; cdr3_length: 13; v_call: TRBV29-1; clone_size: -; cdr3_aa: CSVVQGGTGELFF; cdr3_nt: TGCAGCGTTGTACAGGGCGGCACCGGGGAGCTGTTTTTT
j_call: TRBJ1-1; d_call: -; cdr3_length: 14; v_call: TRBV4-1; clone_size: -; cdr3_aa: CASSQVRVRTEAFF; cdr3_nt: TGCGCCAGCAGCCAAGTAAGGGTTAGGACTGAAGCTTTCTTT
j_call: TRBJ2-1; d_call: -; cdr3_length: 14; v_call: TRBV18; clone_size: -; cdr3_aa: CASSPYSGDNEQFF; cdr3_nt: TGTGCCAGCTCACCGTATTCGGGGGACAATGAGCAGTTCTTC
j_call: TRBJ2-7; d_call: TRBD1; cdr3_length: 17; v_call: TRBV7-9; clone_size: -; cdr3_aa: CASSLGETGGPLYEQYF; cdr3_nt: TGTGCCAGCAGCTTAGGTGAGACAGGGGGACCTCTCTACGAGCAGTACTTC
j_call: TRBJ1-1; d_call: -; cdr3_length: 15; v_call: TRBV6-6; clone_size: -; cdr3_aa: CASEFGLGGDTEAFF; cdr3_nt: TGTGCCAGCGAGTTTGGGCTTGGAGGGGACACTGAAGCTTTCTTT
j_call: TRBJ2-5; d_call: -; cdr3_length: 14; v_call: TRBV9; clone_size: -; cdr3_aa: CASSNQGSEETQYF; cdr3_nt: TGTGCCAGCAGCAATCAGGGGTCGGAAGAGACCCAGTACTTC
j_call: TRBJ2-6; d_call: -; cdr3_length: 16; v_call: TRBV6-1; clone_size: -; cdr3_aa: CASSELHLIGANVLTF; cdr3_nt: TGTGCCAGCAGTGAACTTCACCTGATTGGGGCCAACGTCCTGACTTTC
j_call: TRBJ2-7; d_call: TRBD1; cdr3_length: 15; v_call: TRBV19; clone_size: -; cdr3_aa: CASSILPGGWYEQYF; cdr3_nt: TGTGCCAGTAGTATTTTGCCAGGGGGCTGGTACGAGCAGTACTTC
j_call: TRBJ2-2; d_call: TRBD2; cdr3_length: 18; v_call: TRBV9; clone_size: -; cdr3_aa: CASSPHPGTSDTFGELFF; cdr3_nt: TGTGCCAGCAGCCCTCATCCCGGGACTAGCGACACGTTCGGGGAGCTGTTTTTT
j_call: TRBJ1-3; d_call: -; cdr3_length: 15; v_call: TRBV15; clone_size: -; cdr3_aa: CATSRQRSSGNTIYF; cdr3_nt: TGTGCCACCAGCAGGCAGAGAAGCTCTGGAAACACCATATATTTT
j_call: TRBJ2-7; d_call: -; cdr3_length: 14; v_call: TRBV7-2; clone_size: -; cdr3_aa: CASSSTGQKYEQYF; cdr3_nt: TGTGCCAGCAGCTCTACGGGCCAAAAGTACGAGCAGTACTTC
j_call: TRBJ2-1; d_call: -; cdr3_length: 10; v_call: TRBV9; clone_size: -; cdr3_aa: CASSPTEQFF; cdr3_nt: TGTGCCAGCAGCCCTACGGAGCAGTTCTTC
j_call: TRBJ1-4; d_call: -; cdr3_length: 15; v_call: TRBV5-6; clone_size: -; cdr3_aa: CASSLAGRGNEKLFF; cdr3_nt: TGTGCCAGCAGCTTGGCGGGCAGGGGTAATGAAAAACTGTTTTTT
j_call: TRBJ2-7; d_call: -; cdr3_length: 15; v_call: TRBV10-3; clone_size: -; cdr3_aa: CAISELAGSSYEQYF; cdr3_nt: TGTGCCATCAGTGAGTTGGCCGGTAGCTCCTACGAGCAGTACTTC
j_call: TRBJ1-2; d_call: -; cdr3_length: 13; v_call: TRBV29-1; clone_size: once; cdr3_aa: CSVESGANYGYTF; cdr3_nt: TGCAGCGTTGAGTCAGGGGCAAACTATGGCTACACCTTC
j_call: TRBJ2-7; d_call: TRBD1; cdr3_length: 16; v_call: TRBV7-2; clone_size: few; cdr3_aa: CASSLKGTGTSYEQYF; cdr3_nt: TGTGCCAGCAGCTTAAAAGGGACAGGGACTTCCTACGAGCAGTACTTC
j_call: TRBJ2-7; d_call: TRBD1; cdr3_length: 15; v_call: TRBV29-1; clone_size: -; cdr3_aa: CSVEDQRTGTYEQYF; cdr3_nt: TGCAGCGTTGAAGATCAGAGGACAGGGACCTACGAGCAGTACTTC
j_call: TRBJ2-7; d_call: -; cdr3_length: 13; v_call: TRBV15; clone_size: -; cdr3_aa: CATSRVLGYEQYF; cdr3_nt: TGTGCCACCAGCAGAGTCCTGGGTTACGAGCAGTACTTC
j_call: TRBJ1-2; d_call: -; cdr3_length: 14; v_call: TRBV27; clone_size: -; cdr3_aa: CASSFSGSVYGYTF; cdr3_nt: TGTGCCAGCAGTTTCAGCGGCTCCGTCTATGGCTACACCTTC
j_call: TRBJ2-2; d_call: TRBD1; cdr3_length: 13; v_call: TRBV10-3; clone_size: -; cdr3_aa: CAIRTGSTGELFF; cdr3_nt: TGTGCCATCAGGACAGGGTCCACCGGGGAGCTGTTTTTT
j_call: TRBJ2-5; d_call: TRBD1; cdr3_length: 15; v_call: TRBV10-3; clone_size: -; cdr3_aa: CAISEDRDLQETQYF; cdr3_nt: TGTGCCATCAGTGAAGACAGGGATTTACAAGAGACCCAGTACTTC
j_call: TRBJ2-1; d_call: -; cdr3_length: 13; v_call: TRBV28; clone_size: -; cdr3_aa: CASKAIPYNEQFF; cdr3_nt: TGTGCCAGCAAAGCTATACCCTACAATGAGCAGTTCTTC
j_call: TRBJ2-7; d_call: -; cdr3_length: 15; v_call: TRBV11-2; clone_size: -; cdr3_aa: CASSPGPLGSYEQYF; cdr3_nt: TGTGCCAGCAGCCCTGGACCGCTCGGCTCCTACGAGCAGTACTTC
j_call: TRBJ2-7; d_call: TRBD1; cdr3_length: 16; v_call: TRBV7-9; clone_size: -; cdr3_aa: CASSLYGQGVSYEQYF; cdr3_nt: TGTGCCAGCAGCCTCTATGGACAGGGGGTCTCCTACGAGCAGTACTTC
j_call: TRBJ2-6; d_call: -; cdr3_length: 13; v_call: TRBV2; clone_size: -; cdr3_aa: CASMGPGANVLTF; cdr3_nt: TGTGCCAGCATGGGGCCTGGGGCCAACGTCCTGACTTTC
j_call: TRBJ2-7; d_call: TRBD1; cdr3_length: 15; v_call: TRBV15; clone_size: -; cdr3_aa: CATSRVGTGAYEQYF; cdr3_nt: TGTGCCACCAGCAGAGTCGGGACAGGGGCCTACGAGCAGTACTTC
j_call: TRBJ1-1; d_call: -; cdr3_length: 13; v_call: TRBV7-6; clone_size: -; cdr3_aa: CATRQESNTEAFF; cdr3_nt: TGTGCCACCCGACAGGAATCGAACACTGAAGCTTTCTTT
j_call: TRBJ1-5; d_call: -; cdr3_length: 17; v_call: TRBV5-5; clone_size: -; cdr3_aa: CASSLAVGRPSNQPQHF; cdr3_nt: TGTGCCAGCAGCTTGGCGGTAGGCAGACCTAGCAATCAGCCCCAGCATTTT
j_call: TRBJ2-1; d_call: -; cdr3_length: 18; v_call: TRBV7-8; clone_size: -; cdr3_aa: CASAGSGEPVNPYNEQFF; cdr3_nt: TGTGCCAGCGCGGGAAGCGGAGAACCAGTGAACCCCTACAATGAGCAGTTCTTC